These 6 T cell receptor beta chains were sequenced from one sample in a study of shared clonotypes between healthy human individuals (TCRdb year 2020). Library preparation was by the immunoSEQ multiplex PCR assay. TCRdb re-hosts the immuneACCESS table, in-frame sequences only. Its copies lack some clones; in the studies checked, an unresolved V gene accounts for under half of them, and the cause for the rest is not known. The sample contains roughly 1,500,000 clones, less than 99% of them found a single time. The ten largest account for 0.36% of the sample. Sequencing input: naive CD4+ T cells sorted from blood. This specimen's cell subset or site label, per the study, means: CD45RA+ positively selected. Source of these receptors: a man aged 25-40 years in good health.

V and J are TRBV5-1 and TRBJ2-2; D not certain. V dropped 3 bases and J dropped 1 base, with 7 bases sitting between them. The length of the CDR3 is 14 residues. Germline V gene lookup returns CDR1 SGHRS and CDR2 YFSETQ. CDR3 nucleotide sequence: TGCGCCAGCAGCTCCAACAAGAACACCGGGGAGCTGTTTTTT. Its translation is CASSSNKNTGELFF.

This sequence joins TRBV7-2 and TRBJ1-4; TRBD1 agrees at 8 bases. Germline V CDR1 and CDR2: SGHTA, FQGNSA. This CDR3 spans 16 amino acids. The J segment lost 8 bases and the V segment lost 5 bases, leaving 13 bases of the junction unmatched. The CDR3 here is CASSLTLTGVGEKLFF. The CDR3 nucleotides read TGTGCCAGCAGCCTGACCTTGACAGGGGTAGGGGAAAAACTGTTTTTT. Drawing the rest from reference TRBV7-2 and TRBJ1-4, the complete variable domain is GAGVSQSPSNKVTEKGKDVELRCDPISGHTALYWYRQSLGQGLEFLIYFQGNSAPDKSGLPSDRFSAERTGGSVSTLTIQRTQQEDSAVYLCASSLTLTGVGEKLFFGSGTQLSVL.

The CDR3 region has the DNA TGTGCCAGCAGCCGAGAGGGGGGAGATGAGCAGTTCTTC. Translating it yields CASSREGGDEQFF. The J gene is TRBJ2-1, the V gene TRBV11-3; possibly TRBD1 or TRBD2 for D (6 bases each). The germline V gene encodes CDR1 SGHNT and CDR2 YENEEA. V was trimmed by 5 bases and J by 8 bases, leaving 13 bases between them. This CDR3 region has 13 residues. Full variable domain (rest looked up from reference TRBV11-3 and TRBJ2-1): EAGVVQSPRYKIIEKKQPVAFWCNPISGHNTLYWYLQNLGQGPELLIRYENEEAVDDSQLPKDRFSAERLKGVDSTLKIQPAELGDSAVYLCASSREGGDEQFFGPGTRLTVL.

The rearrangement joins TRBV6-5 to TRBJ2-1; 14 positions match TRBD2. With 4 bases clipped from V and 8 bases from J, the junction kept 4 bases outside the gene matches. Germline V gene lookup returns CDR1 MNHEY and CDR2 SVGAGI. The length of the CDR3 is 15 residues. The CDR3 DNA is TGTGCCAGCAGTTCGACTAGCGGGAGGGTATATGAGCAGTTCTTC. It codes for CASSSTSGRVYEQFF.

The rearrangement joins TRBV19 to TRBJ1-3, with D tentatively TRBD1 (5 bases). Germline V gives CDR1 LNHDA, CDR2 SQIVND (reference sequence). The CDR3 loop spans 17 amino acids. Trimming left V 4 bases short and J 0 bases short, with 16 bases between. The CDR3 DNA follows: TGTGCCAGTAGTAGATCCGGGACTGAGAACTCTGGAAACACCATATATTTT. Residues: CASSRSGTENSGNTIYF. The whole variable domain, remainder taken from reference TRBV19 and TRBJ1-3, is DGGITQSPKYLFRKEGQNVTLSCEQNLNHDAMYWYRQDPGQGLRLIYYSQIVNDFQKGDIAEGYSVSREKKESFPLTVTSAQKNPTAFYLCASSRSGTENSGNTIYFGEGSWLTVV.

As for this clone: The sample has other DNA sequences that encode this CDR3 too. This chain uses TRBV5-1 with TRBJ1-1, with D uncertain. Looked up from germline, CDR1 is SGHRS and CDR2 is YFSETQ. V shed 0 bases and J shed 1 base, with 7 bases lying between them. The CDR3 loop spans 14 amino acids. CDR3 nucleotide sequence: TGCGCCAGCAGCTTGGTGGGCGGGAACACTGAAGCTTTCTTT. Protein: CASSLVGGNTEAFF.